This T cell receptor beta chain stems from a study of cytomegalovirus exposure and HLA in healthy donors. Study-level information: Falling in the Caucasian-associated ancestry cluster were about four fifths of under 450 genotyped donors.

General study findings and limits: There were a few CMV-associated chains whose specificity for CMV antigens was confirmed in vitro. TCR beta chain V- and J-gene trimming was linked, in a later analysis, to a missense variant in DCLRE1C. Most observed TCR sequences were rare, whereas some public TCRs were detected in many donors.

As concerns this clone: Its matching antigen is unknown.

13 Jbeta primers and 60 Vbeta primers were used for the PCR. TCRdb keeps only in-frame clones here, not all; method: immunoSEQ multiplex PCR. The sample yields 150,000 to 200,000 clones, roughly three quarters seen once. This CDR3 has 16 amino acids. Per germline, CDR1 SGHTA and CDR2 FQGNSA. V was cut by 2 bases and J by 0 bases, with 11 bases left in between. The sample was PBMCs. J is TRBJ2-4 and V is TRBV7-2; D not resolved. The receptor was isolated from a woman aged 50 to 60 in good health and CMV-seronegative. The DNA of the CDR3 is TGTGCCAGCAGCTTAAACGTTAGACTAGCCAAAAACATTCAGTACTTC. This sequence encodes CASSLNVRLAKNIQYF.